Below are 19 T cell receptor beta chains sequenced from a single sample in a study of T cells in Graves' hyperthyroidism and ophthalmopathy. Amplified TCR beta CDR3 regions came from RNA transcripts. HTBI primers were the set used in a first-round RT-PCR of the TCR CDR3. TCRdb reanalysed the multiplex PCR reads using MiXCR and keeps one entry per CDR3 protein. Of 560,000 or so distinct CDR3 sequences listed, roughly 21% are singletons. Source material: blood. All receptors derive from a man aged 35 to 55 with Graves' ophthalmopathy.

This clonotype was counted ten times or more. The rearrangement links TRBV2 to TRBJ2-7; 10 positions agree with TRBD1. The germline V gene encodes CDR1 SNHLY and CDR2 FYNNEI. This CDR3 region has 13 residues. The J segment lost 4 bases and the V segment lost 6 bases, leaving 3 bases of the junction unmatched. The CDR3 region has the DNA TGTGCCAGCAGAGGACAGGGGGTATACGAGCAGTACTTC. It codes for CASRGQGVYEQYF.

This clonotype was counted a few times. The genes are TRBV6-1 and TRBJ2-3; D uncertain. The CDR3 has 15 residues. CDR1 MNHNS and CDR2 SASEGT come from the germline V gene. V was cut by 7 bases and J by 2 bases, with 16 bases left in between. CDR3: CASTPITAITDTQYF. CDR3 nucleotides: TGTGCCAGCACCCCCATCACGGCCATCACAGATACGCAGTATTTT.

In its sample, this clonotype was seen many times. The V gene is TRBV29-1, the J gene TRBJ2-7, with D perhaps matching TRBD1 (6 bases). V was shortened by 6 bases and J by 6 bases, with 27 bases between the two germline ends. The CDR3 sequence is 16 residues long. CDR1 and CDR2 (germline): SQVTM, ANQGSEA. CDR3 nucleotides: TGCAGCGTCCTGGGTCAAGCCACAGGGCGCGGCTCCGAGCAGTACTTC. It is translated as CSVLGQATGRGSEQYF.

This sequence joins TRBV5-1 and TRBJ2-1; TRBD2 might be the D (5 bases). The germline CDR1 and CDR2 sequences are SGHRS and YFSETQ. The CDR3 is made up of 15 amino acids. The V and J ends lost 4 bases and 0 bases respectively, with 11 bases between them. Here the CDR3 DNA reads TGCGCCAGCAGCAGAGCGGCAGGCTCCTACAATGAGCAGTTCTTC. Protein: CASSRAAGSYNEQFF.

This chain connects TRBV7-9 to TRBJ1-1; no firm D call. Germline CDR1 is SEHNR and CDR2 is FQNEAQ (reference sequence). V lost 1 base and J lost 4, with 7 bases in between. The CDR3 is made up of 13 amino acids. The DNA for the CDR3 is TGTGCCAGCAGCTTAGAAGGGATCACTGAAGCTTTCTTT. Protein: CASSLEGITEAFF.

V and J are TRBV6-1 and TRBJ2-3; 8 bases map to TRBD2. Germline lookup yields CDR1 MNHNS and CDR2 SASEGT. CDR3 size: 15 residues. Losses at the gene ends were 7 bases for V and 3 bases for J; bases not matched to a gene: 9. CDR3 coding DNA: TGTGCCAGCACCGAAGCGGGAGCTGGGACAGATACGCAGTATTTT. Its protein is CASTEAGAGTDTQYF.

This clonotype was seen many times. The V gene is TRBV11-2, the J gene TRBJ2-5; 7 nucleotides align to TRBD1. Germline V CDR1 and CDR2: SGHAT, FQNNGV. The CDR3 loop spans 15 amino acids. Trimming took 1 base from V and 4 from J; bases not matched to a gene: 6. The CDR3 DNA reads as TGTGCCAGCAGCTTAGTCCAGGGGGTAGGAGAGACCCAGTACTTC. Translated, it gives CASSLVQGVGETQYF.

This clonotype showed up many times. V gene TRBV6-1 combines with J gene TRBJ1-1, with D possibly TRBD1 on 5 matching bases. The CDR3 totals 13 residues. The V end was cut by 4 bases, the J end by 4 bases, with 10 bases between. CDR1 MNHNS and CDR2 SASEGT come from the germline V gene. CDR3 sequence: CASSGTGATEAFF. DNA for the CDR3: TGTGCCAGCAGTGGAACAGGAGCCACTGAAGCTTTCTTT.

Ten or more counts support this clonotype. V and J are TRBV5-5 and TRBJ1-6, with 7 bases lining up with TRBD1. CDR1 is SGHKS and CDR2 is YYEKEE in the germline V gene (reference sequence). The CDR3 has 14 residues. The V segment lost 2 bases and the J segment 6 bases; nucleotides outside the gene matches: 2. The CDR3 here is CASSLNRGNSPLHF. For the CDR3, the DNA is TGTGCCAGCAGCTTAAACAGGGGTAATTCACCCCTCCACTTT.

The rearrangement uses TRBV7-8 and TRBJ2-7; D may be TRBD2 (5 bases). The CDR3 has 16 amino acids. Trimming removed 5 bases at V and 0 bases at J, with 17 bases between. CDR1 and CDR2 from the germline V gene are SGHVS and FQNEAQ. CDR3 in amino acids: CASSPREGLSSYEQYF. In DNA, the CDR3 is TGTGCCAGCAGCCCCCGAGAGGGCTTGAGCTCCTACGAGCAGTACTTC.

Only a few counts were recorded for this clonotype. The V gene is TRBV6-2 or TRBV6-3, the J gene TRBJ2-1, with D perhaps being TRBD1 or TRBD2 (5 bases each). The length of the CDR3 is 14 residues. The ends were cut back, 6 bases at V and 5 bases at J, with 14 bases in the middle. Germline CDR1 reads MNHEY; CDR2 reads SVGEGT. The CDR3 region is CASRTGTENNEQFF. The CDR3 nucleotides read TGTGCCAGCAGAACTGGGACGGAAAACAATGAGCAGTTCTTC.

The chain joins TRBV7-2 to TRBJ2-1; D unclear. The CDR3 length is 18 residues. V was cut by 0 bases and J by 7 bases, with 22 bases left in between. CDR1 and CDR2 (germline): SGHTA, FQGNSA. The CDR3 coding sequence is TGTGCCAGCAGCTTAGCTGGCAGCGTGTACCTTGGGCCTAATGAGCAGTTCTTC. Protein sequence: CASSLAGSVYLGPNEQFF.

This clonotype was seen repeatedly, ten times or more. The V and J genes are TRBV3-1 and TRBJ1-2; 7 nucleotides match TRBD1. Germline V gene lookup returns CDR1 LGHDT and CDR2 YNNKEL (reference sequence). This CDR3 region has 12 residues. V lost 1 base and J lost 8; bases outside the gene matches: 1. The CDR3 DNA reads as TGTGCCAGCAGCCAAGGACAGGGCGGCTACACCTTC. Its protein is CASSQGQGGYTF.

The gene calls are TRBV5-6 and TRBJ2-7, with TRBD1 as a possible D gene (5 bases). The germline V and J ends were trimmed by 2 bases and 5 bases, with 11 bases remaining between them. Germline V gene data show CDR1 as SGHDT and CDR2 as YYEEEE. This CDR3 has 13 amino acids. In DNA, the CDR3 is TGTGCCAGCAGCTTAGCAGGGTGGCACGAGCAGTACTTC. Translation: CASSLAGWHEQYF. Filled out from reference TRBV5-6 and TRBJ2-7, the complete variable domain reads DAGVTQSPTHLIKTRGQQVTLRCSPKSGHDTVSWYQQALGQGPQFIFQYYEEEERQRGNFPDRFSGHQFPNYSSELNVNALLLGDSALYLCASSLAGWHEQYFGPGTRLTVT.

The rearrangement links TRBV29-1 to TRBJ1-1; D gene unclear. The germline V and J ends were trimmed by 5 bases and 1 base, with 14 bases remaining between them. The CDR3 has 14 amino acids. The germline V gene encodes CDR1 SQVTM and CDR2 ANQGSEA. This CDR3 is CSVYSPVSNTEAFF. The CDR3, as DNA: TGCAGCGTTTATTCGCCGGTGTCGAACACTGAAGCTTTCTTT.

Worth noting for this clonotype: One end of the junction is discordant with germline, which a read error may explain. The rearrangement links TRBV6-2 or TRBV6-3 to TRBJ2-1; D uncertain. Germline CDR1 MNHEY, CDR2 SVGEGT. The CDR3 is made up of 15 amino acids. CDR3 region: CASCKGPSSHNEQFF. The DNA for the CDR3 is TGTGCCAGCTGTAAGGGTCCGAGCTCCCACAATGAGCAGTTCTTC.

This chain joins TRBV6-1 and TRBJ1-2, with 9 bases fitting TRBD1. CDR3 size: 15 residues. V trimming: 8 bases; J trimming: 1 base; junction bases outside the gene matches: 8. Germline V lookup: CDR1 MNHNS, CDR2 SASEGT. The CDR3 DNA reads as TGTGCCAGCCGACCATCGGGACAGGGTAACTATGGCTACACCTTC. This translates into CASRPSGQGNYGYTF.

This clonotype was observed many times. The chain uses TRBV28 and TRBJ2-1; 12 nucleotides match TRBD2. The CDR3 covers 16 residues. V lost 2 bases, J lost 8 bases, and 7 bases stayed unmatched. Germline V gene sequence: CDR1 MDHEN, CDR2 SYDVKM. CDR3 DNA sequence: TGTGCCAGCAGTTTAGGAACGTCTAGCGGGAGGGATGAGCAGTTCTTC. This encodes CASSLGTSSGRDEQFF.

V is TRBV7-9 and J is TRBJ2-1; possibly TRBD2 for D (6 bases). Trimming left V 4 bases short and J 5 bases short, with 21 bases between. This CDR3 is 17 amino acids long. Germline assignment: CDR1 SEHNR and CDR2 FQNEAQ (reference sequence). The CDR3 bases are TGTGCCAGCAGCTCACCGGAGGGAGCGAGTGGCGACAATGAGCAGTTCTTC. This gives the protein CASSSPEGASGDNEQFF.